The 30 T cell receptor beta chains listed next were all sequenced from one sample in a study of vaccination effects on CD4 cells after COVID-19. Their antigens remain unidentified. Data came from immunoSEQ multiplex PCR; TCRdb stores just in-frame clones and leaves some out. The sample consists of 65,000 to 75,000 clones, around two thirds of them appearing once. Viral peptide pool expansion of antigen-specific CD4+ T cells preceded sequencing in the ViraFEST assay. Subsequent to less than twelve days of culture, CD4+ T cells were isolated. The participants, recipients of two vaccine doses, got either BNT162b2 or mRNA-1273. This specimen consisted of CD4+ T cells from PBMCs cultured with HCoV-229E spike peptides, obtained after COVID-19 vaccination. These receptors were taken from a human donor who received a COVID-19 vaccine.

This clone was seen more than once but under ten times. The chain carries TRBV7-9 and TRBJ2-2; the match to TRBD2 covers 14 bases. V shed 6 bases, J shed 5 bases, and the junction held 11 bases outside the gene matches. This CDR3 has 18 residues. Germline assignment: CDR1 SEHNR and CDR2 FQNEAQ (reference sequence). The CDR3 loop is CASRERTSGGLATGELFF. The CDR3 DNA reads TGTGCCAGCAGGGAACGGACTAGCGGGGGGTTAGCTACCGGGGAGCTGTTTTTT.

V gene TRBV2 combines with J gene TRBJ1-1; D is uncertain. The V gene's germline CDR1 is SNHLY and CDR2 FYNNEI. This CDR3 spans 14 amino acids. V was shortened by 3 bases and J by 0 bases, with 8 bases between the two germline ends. The CDR3 spells CASSEGIMNTEAFF. As DNA, the CDR3 is TGTGCCAGCAGTGAGGGGATAATGAACACTGAAGCTTTCTTT. Variable domain in full (rest from reference TRBV2 and TRBJ1-1): EPEVTQTPSHQVTQMGQEVILRCVPISNHLYFYWYRQILGQKVEFLVSFYNNEISEKSEIFDDQFSVERPDGSNFTLKIRSTKLEDSAMYFCASSEGIMNTEAFFGQGTRLTVV.

The rearrangement links TRBV6-5 to TRBJ1-3, with 12 bases that match TRBD1. CDR1 and CDR2 from the germline V gene are MNHEY and SVGAGI. The CDR3 totals 15 residues. The J segment lost 7 bases and the V segment lost 4 bases, leaving 5 bases of the junction unmatched. CDR3 sequence: CASSSSGTGGNTIYF. CDR3 in DNA: TGTGCCAGCAGTTCTTCCGGGACAGGGGGCAACACCATATATTTT.

The chain uses TRBV28 and TRBJ1-1, with TRBD1 matching 7 bases. The V and J ends lost 2 bases and 13 bases, in that order; junction bases with no gene match: 13. There are 14 residues in the CDR3. Germline CDR1 and CDR2: MDHEN and SYDVKM. The CDR3 DNA reads TGTGCCAGCAGTTTAGTCGGAACAGGGGAAGGTTTTTTCTTT. As protein: CASSLVGTGEGFFF.

The chain links TRBV19 to TRBJ1-3; 9 bases are a match to TRBD1. The CDR3 spans 15 residues. The V gene end was trimmed by 8 bases and the J gene end by 2 bases; junction bases not matched to a gene: 7. Germline CDR1 reads LNHDA; CDR2 reads SQIVND (reference sequence). The CDR3 spells CASQQGAYTGNTIYF. In DNA form, the CDR3 reads TGTGCCAGTCAACAGGGGGCGTACACTGGAAACACCATATATTTT.

The chain joins TRBV27 to TRBJ2-5; weak D call: TRBD2 (7 bases). Germline CDR1 reads MNHEY; CDR2 reads SMNVEV (reference sequence). The germline V and J ends were trimmed by 4 bases and 5 bases, with 20 bases remaining between them. The CDR3 extends over 16 amino acids. The CDR3, as DNA: TGTGCCAGCAGTTCACGGGAATGGACTAGGGGGGAGACCCAGTACTTC. It codes for CASSSREWTRGETQYF.

The rearrangement links TRBV5-5 to TRBJ2-7, with TRBD2 matching 13 bases. V shed 4 bases, J shed 4 bases, and the junction held 2 bases outside the gene matches. The CDR3 spans 14 residues. Per germline, CDR1 SGHKS and CDR2 YYEKEE (reference sequence). The CDR3 is CASSGTSGAYEQYV. CDR3 sequence (DNA): TGTGCCAGCAGCGGGACTAGCGGGGCTTACGAGCAGTACGTC.

The genes are TRBV5-1 and TRBJ2-6; 7 nucleotides match TRBD1. Germline V lookup: CDR1 SGHRS, CDR2 YFSETQ. V shed 7 bases and J 0 bases; nucleotides not matched to a gene: 10. The CDR3 is 17 amino acids. Here the CDR3 DNA reads TGCGCCAGCGGTCCAGGCAGGGGGTTCTCTGGGGCCAACGTCCTGACTTTC. It translates to CASGPGRGFSGANVLTF.

The rearrangement uses TRBV6-4 and TRBJ2-4; TRBD2 aligns across 7 bases. The CDR3 is made up of 13 amino acids. Trimming at V came to 4 bases and at J to 8 bases, leaving 5 bases not matched to a gene. Germline V gene lookup returns CDR1 MRHNA and CDR2 SNTAGT. As DNA, the CDR3 is TGTGCCAGCAGTGTTGGTCGGGGGGACATTCAGTACTTC. Translating gives CASSVGRGDIQYF.

V and J are TRBV30 and TRBJ1-1, with D possibly being TRBD1 (5 bases). V was clipped by 3 bases and J by 0 bases, with 14 bases between them. CDR3 size: 15 residues. Per the germline V gene, CDR1 is GTSNPN and CDR2 is SVGIG (reference sequence). The CDR3 region is CAWSRGAPMNTEAFF. CDR3 DNA: TGTGCCTGGAGCAGAGGGGCACCGATGAACACTGAAGCTTTCTTT.

The chain couples TRBV7-2 to TRBJ2-1; D unresolved. Germline V gene lookup returns CDR1 SGHTA and CDR2 FQGNSA. Trimming took 1 base from V and 0 from J, leaving 7 bases between them. There are 15 residues in the CDR3. Written as DNA, the CDR3 is TGTGCCAGCAGCTTAGTACCTAGCTCCTACAATGAGCAGTTCTTC. Translated: CASSLVPSSYNEQFF.

This chain connects TRBV10-3 to TRBJ1-6, with D unresolved. CDR3 size: 13 residues. CDR1 and CDR2 from the germline V gene are ENHRY and SYGVKD. V gave up 6 bases and J gave up 5 bases, with 8 bases separating them. The CDR3 DNA sequence: TGTGCCATCAGGCATCCTGATAATTCACCCCTCCACTTT. Protein product: CAIRHPDNSPLHF.

The rearrangement links TRBV29-1 to TRBJ2-2; TRBD2 aligns across 9 bases. This CDR3 contains 15 residues. Germline V gives CDR1 SQVTM, CDR2 ANQGSEA. V lost 7 bases, J lost 0 bases, and 6 bases stayed unmatched. The CDR3 DNA reads TGCAGCGCCAAAGCGGGGGGCACGAACACCGGGGAGCTGTTTTTT. Protein product: CSAKAGGTNTGELFF.

In its sample, this clone was seen a few times. The CDR3: CASSLKDYNEQFF. The CDR3 nucleotides are TGTGCCAGCAGCTTGAAGGATTACAATGAGCAGTTCTTC. The chain is built from TRBV7-2 and TRBJ2-1, with D unclear. The CDR3 length is 13 residues. CDR1 SGHTA and CDR2 FQGNSA come from the germline V gene. Trimming removed 3 bases from V and 4 bases from J, with 7 bases in between.

This clone appeared once. The chain links TRBV30 to TRBJ1-1; maybe TRBD1 (5 bases). V was pared by 3 bases and J by 3 bases, with 11 bases between. CDR3 length: 13 residues. Per germline, CDR1 GTSNPN and CDR2 SVGIG (reference sequence). CDR3 nucleotide sequence: TGTGCCTGGAGAACGCAGGGCTACACTGAAGCTTTCTTT. It specifies CAWRTQGYTEAFF.

This clone was seen just once. The chain couples TRBV5-1 to TRBJ2-3; 8 nucleotides agree with TRBD1. This CDR3 is built from 16 residues. The V gene end was trimmed by 3 bases and the J gene end by 1 base; junction bases not matched to a gene: 7. CDR1 and CDR2 (germline): SGHRS, YFSETQ. The CDR3 sequence: CASSSTPGQGTDTQYF. CDR3 bases: TGCGCCAGCAGCTCCACCCCGGGACAGGGCACAGATACGCAGTATTTT.

The chain joins TRBV5-1 to TRBJ2-1; TRBD2 is a possible D gene (5 bases). CDR1 SGHRS and CDR2 YFSETQ come from the germline V gene. The CDR3 spans 13 residues. V lost 0 bases, J lost 7 bases, and 8 bases lay in between. DNA of the CDR3: TGCGCCAGCAGCTTGGGGCCGGGGAATGAGCAGTTCTTC. Protein: CASSLGPGNEQFF.

This chain joins TRBV28 and TRBJ2-3, with 8 bases aligning to TRBD1. The V and J ends lost 2 bases and 2 bases, in that order; junction bases with no gene match: 6. The length of the CDR3 is 16 residues. Germline V gives CDR1 MDHEN, CDR2 SYDVKM. The CDR3 region is CASSLRDRSNTDTQYF. The CDR3 bases are TGTGCCAGCAGTTTACGGGACAGGTCAAACACAGATACGCAGTATTTT.

The chain has TRBV9 and TRBJ2-5; TRBD1 aligns across 8 bases. CDR3 length equals 15 residues. Germline trimming cut 0 bases from V and 5 bases from J; bases unmatched to any gene: 6. CDR1 is SGDLS, CDR2 YYNGEE, per germline. The CDR3 loop reads CASSVAQGAWETQYF. The CDR3 nucleotides read TGTGCCAGCAGCGTAGCTCAGGGGGCGTGGGAGACCCAGTACTTC.

This sequence joins TRBV25-1 and TRBJ1-4; the D gene is possibly TRBD1 (5 bases). Germline-derived CDR1 and CDR2 are MGHDK and SYGVNS. Trimming stripped 3 bases from V and 5 bases from J, with 13 bases between. The CDR3 runs to 15 residues. In nucleotides, the CDR3 is TGTGCCAGCAGTGACACGACAGTCAGCAATGAAAAACTGTTTTTT. Its translation is CASSDTTVSNEKLFF.

CDR3 sequence: CASSHGPLTVKHYGYTF. The CDR3 DNA reads TGTGCCAGCAGCCATGGGCCGTTAACAGTAAAACACTATGGCTACACCTTC. The chain employs TRBV3-1 (or the pseudogene TRBV3-2) and TRBJ1-2; the D is unclear. Germline assignment: CDR1 LGHDT and CDR2 YNNKEL (reference sequence). CDR3 length: 17 amino acids. V lost 3 bases and J lost 3, with 20 bases in between.

The chain has TRBV28 and TRBJ1-1; D perhaps matches TRBD1 (5 bases). This CDR3 comprises 12 residues. Trimming took 6 bases from V and 7 from J, leaving 12 bases between them. Looked up from germline, CDR1 is MDHEN and CDR2 is SYDVKM. CDR3: CASRPGTGEAFF. DNA of the CDR3: TGTGCCAGCAGGCCTGGAACAGGTGAAGCTTTCTTT.

This chain links TRBV11-2 with TRBJ2-2, with TRBD1 identical over 8 bases. Germline V gene sequence: CDR1 SGHAT, CDR2 FQNNGV. CDR3 length: 16 residues. The V gene end was trimmed by 5 bases and the J gene end by 0 bases; junction bases not matched to a gene: 5. In nucleotides, the CDR3 is TGTGCCAGCAGCCCGCAGACAGGGGCGAACACCGGGGAGCTGTTTTTT. This codes for CASSPQTGANTGELFF.

The genes are TRBV5-1 and TRBJ1-4; no firm D call. The length of the CDR3 is 14 residues. Germline V CDR1 and CDR2: SGHRS, YFSETQ. V lost 0 bases to trimming and J lost 8 bases, with 11 bases between them. CDR3 sequence reads: CASSLGQDGEKLFF. As DNA, the CDR3 is TGCGCCAGCAGCTTGGGTCAGGACGGGGAAAAACTGTTTTTT. The full variable domain, rest sourced from reference TRBV5-1 and TRBJ1-4, is KAGVTQTPRYLIKTRGQQVTLSCSPISGHRSVSWYQQTPGQGLQFLFEYFSETQRNKGNFPGRFSGRQFSNSRSEMNVSTLELGDSALYLCASSLGQDGEKLFFGSGTQLSVL.

This rearrangement joins TRBV6-5 to TRBJ2-6; 9 bases line up with TRBD1. Germline V gives CDR1 MNHEY, CDR2 SVGAGI. This CDR3 has 14 residues. Trimming took 8 bases from V and 4 from J; bases not matched to a gene: 3. The CDR3 DNA reads TGTGCCAGCGGGACAGGGTTCGGGGCCAACGTCCTGACTTTC. This gives the protein CASGTGFGANVLTF.

The chain uses TRBV11-2 and TRBJ1-2, with 7 bases aligning to TRBD1. From germline, CDR1 is SGHAT and CDR2 FQNNGV. The CDR3 has 15 residues. J gave up 2 bases and V 5 bases, and 8 bases lay outside the gene matches. CDR3 nucleotide sequence: TGTGCCAGCAGCCCCATAAGGGACAGCAACTATGGCTACACCTTC. This encodes CASSPIRDSNYGYTF.

In its sample, this clone was seen a few times. The J gene is TRBJ1-2, the V gene TRBV6-6, with D uncertain. This CDR3 is built from 14 residues. The V gene's germline CDR1 is MNHNY and CDR2 SVGAGI (reference sequence). V was trimmed by 4 bases and J by 7 bases, leaving 16 bases between them. The CDR3: CASSSEDISPGYTF. CDR3 DNA: TGTGCCAGCAGTTCCGAAGACATATCACCTGGCTACACCTTC.

The V and J genes are TRBV6-6 and TRBJ2-1; D remains unclear. CDR1 is MNHNY, CDR2 SVGAGI, per germline (reference sequence). V was trimmed by 0 bases and J by 4 bases, leaving 10 bases between them. The length of the CDR3 is 15 residues. In DNA, the CDR3 is TGTGCCAGCAGTTACTCGAATCCAGAGTACAATGAGCAGTTCTTC. The encoded protein is CASSYSNPEYNEQFF.

This chain links TRBV7-3 with TRBJ2-3, with TRBD2 matching over 7 bases. Germline assignment: CDR1 SGHTA and CDR2 FQGTGA. V lost 5 bases and J lost 4; bases outside the gene matches: 6. The CDR3 spans 14 residues. In DNA, the CDR3 is TGTGCCAGCAGCCTGAGGGGAGGGGCAGATACGCAGTATTTT. Residues: CASSLRGGADTQYF.

The chain employs TRBV9 and TRBJ2-5; D remains ambiguous. Trimming removed 0 bases from V and 4 bases from J, with 10 bases in between. The CDR3 loop spans 14 amino acids. Germline-derived CDR1 and CDR2 are SGDLS and YYNGEE. The CDR3 sequence: CASSVEVTSETQYF. The CDR3 DNA sequence: TGTGCCAGCAGCGTAGAGGTAACGTCAGAGACCCAGTACTTC.